This TCR beta chain was recorded in a study of regulatory T cells in long-lasting Graves disease. As for the study in general: Newly diagnosed Graves' patients had taken antithyroid drugs under 3 months.

Assembly of TCR beta libraries relied on iRepertoire HTBI primers together with Arm-PCR of CDR3 regions. Authors' processing steps: Across all samples, more than 60 TRBV segments and around 15 TRBJ segments were identified. Each CDR3 protein is one row after TCRdb ran MiXCR on the multiplex PCR reads. TCRdb's processing, not the study's, gives the V and J calls here. The sample lists hundreds of thousands of distinct CDR3 sequences; 15% were seen once. Stated time point: newly diagnosed GD, antithyroid drugs for less than 3 months. Generation of the TCR library employed RNA extracted from PBMCs. This sample also belongs to another study, concerning T cells in Graves' hyperthyroidism and ophthalmopathy.

The clonotype originates from a woman between 35 and 50 years old with Graves disease. Here the sequenced sample was peripheral blood mononuclear cells (PBMCs), taken at new diagnosis, from a patient treated with antithyroid drugs.

In DNA, the CDR3 is TGTGCCAGCAGCTTAGTCTTTGGGGGGCAGAGGGCTGGCGGGGTCTCCTACAATGAGCAGTTCTTC. Translating gives CASSLVFGGQRAGGVSYNEQFF. V usage is TRBV13 and J usage is TRBJ2-1; D is perhaps TRBD1 or TRBD2 (6 bases each). The CDR3 has 22 residues. Looked up from germline, CDR1 is PRHDT and CDR2 is FYEKMQ (reference sequence). V was cut by 1 base and J by 0 bases, with 28 bases left in between.